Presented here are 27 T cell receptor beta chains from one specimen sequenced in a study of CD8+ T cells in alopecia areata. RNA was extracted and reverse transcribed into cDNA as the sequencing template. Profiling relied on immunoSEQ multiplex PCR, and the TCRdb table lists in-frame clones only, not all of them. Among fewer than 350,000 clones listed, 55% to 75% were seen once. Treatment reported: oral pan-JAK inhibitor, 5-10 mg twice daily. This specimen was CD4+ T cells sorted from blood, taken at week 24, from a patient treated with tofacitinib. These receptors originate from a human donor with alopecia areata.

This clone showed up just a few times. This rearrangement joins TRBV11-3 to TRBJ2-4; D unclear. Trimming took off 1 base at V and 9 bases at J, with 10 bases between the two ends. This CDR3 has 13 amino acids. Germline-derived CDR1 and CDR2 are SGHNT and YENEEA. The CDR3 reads CASSLGDSGIQYF. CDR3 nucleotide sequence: TGTGCCAGCAGCTTAGGGGATTCGGGCATTCAGTACTTC.

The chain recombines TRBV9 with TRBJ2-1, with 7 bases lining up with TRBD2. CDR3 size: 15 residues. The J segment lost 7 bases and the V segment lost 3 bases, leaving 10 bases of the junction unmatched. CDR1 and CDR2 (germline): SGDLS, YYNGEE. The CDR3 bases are TGTGCCAGCAGCGGAGGACTAGTCGGGTTAAATGAGCAGTTCTTC. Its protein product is CASSGGLVGLNEQFF. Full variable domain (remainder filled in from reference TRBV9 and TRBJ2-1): DSGVTQTPKHLITATGQRVTLRCSPRSGDLSVYWYQQSLDQGLQFLIQYYNGEERAKGNILERFSAQQFPDLHSELNLSSLELGDSALYFCASSGGLVGLNEQFFGPGTRLTVL.

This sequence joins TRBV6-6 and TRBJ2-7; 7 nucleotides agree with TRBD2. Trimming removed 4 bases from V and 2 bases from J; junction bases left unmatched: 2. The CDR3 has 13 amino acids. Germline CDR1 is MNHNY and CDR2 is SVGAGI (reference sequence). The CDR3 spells CASSSGGTYEQYF. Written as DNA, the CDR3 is TGTGCCAGCAGTTCGGGGGGTACCTACGAGCAGTACTTC.

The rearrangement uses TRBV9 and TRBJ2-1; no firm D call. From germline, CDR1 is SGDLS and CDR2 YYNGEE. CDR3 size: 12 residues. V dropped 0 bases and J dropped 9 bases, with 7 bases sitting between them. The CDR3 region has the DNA TGTGCCAGCAGCGTAGAACAGACTGAGCAGTTCTTC. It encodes CASSVEQTEQFF.

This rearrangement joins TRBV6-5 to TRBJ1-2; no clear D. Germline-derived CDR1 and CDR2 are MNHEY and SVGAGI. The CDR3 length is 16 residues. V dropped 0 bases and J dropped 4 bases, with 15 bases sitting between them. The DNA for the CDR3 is TGTGCCAGCAGTTACTCGCCATCCCAAACCGGCTATGGCTACACCTTC. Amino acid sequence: CASSYSPSQTGYGYTF.

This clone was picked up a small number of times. The CDR3 DNA sequence: TGTGCCAGCAGTTACGTGGACAGGGGGGCGAACACTGAAGCTTTCTTT. Protein sequence: CASSYVDRGANTEAFF. V usage is TRBV6-5 and J usage is TRBJ1-1, with 10 bases that match TRBD1. Trimming removed 2 bases from V and 1 base from J; junction bases left unmatched: 4. The CDR3 contains 16 residues. The germline CDR1 and CDR2 sequences are MNHEY and SVGAGI.

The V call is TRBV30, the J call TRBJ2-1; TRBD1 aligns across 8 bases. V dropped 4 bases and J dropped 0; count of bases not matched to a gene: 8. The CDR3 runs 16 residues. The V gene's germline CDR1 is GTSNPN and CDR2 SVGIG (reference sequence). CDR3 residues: CAWTGQGISSYNEQFF. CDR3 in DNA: TGTGCCTGGACTGGACAGGGCATAAGCTCCTACAATGAGCAGTTCTTC.

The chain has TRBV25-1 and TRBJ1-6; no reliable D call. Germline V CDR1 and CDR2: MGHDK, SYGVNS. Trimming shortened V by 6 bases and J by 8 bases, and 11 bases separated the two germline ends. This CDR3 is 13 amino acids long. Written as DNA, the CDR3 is TGTGCCAGCAGCGCCCCATGGGATTCACCCCTCCACTTT. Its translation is CASSAPWDSPLHF.

In nucleotides, the CDR3 is TGTGCCAGCAGCCGTTCCGGAGCAGATACGCAGTATTTT. Residues: CASSRSGADTQYF. This sequence joins TRBV6-5 and TRBJ2-3; no clear D. This CDR3 has 13 residues. The germline V and J ends were trimmed by 6 bases and 4 bases, with 11 bases remaining between them. The germline gives CDR1 MNHEY, CDR2 SVGAGI.

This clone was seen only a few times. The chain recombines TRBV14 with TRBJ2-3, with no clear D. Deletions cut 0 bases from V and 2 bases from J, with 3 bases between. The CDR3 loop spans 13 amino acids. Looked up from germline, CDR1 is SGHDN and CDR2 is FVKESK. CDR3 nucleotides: TGTGCCAGCAGCCAAGAATACACAGATACGCAGTATTTT. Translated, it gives CASSQEYTDTQYF.

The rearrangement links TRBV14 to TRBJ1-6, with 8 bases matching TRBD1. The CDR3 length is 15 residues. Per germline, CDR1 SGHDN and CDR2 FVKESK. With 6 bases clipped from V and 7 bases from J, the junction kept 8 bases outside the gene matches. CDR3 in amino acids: CASSRWTGRNSPLHF. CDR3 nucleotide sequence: TGTGCCAGCAGTCGTTGGACAGGGAGAAATTCACCCCTCCACTTT. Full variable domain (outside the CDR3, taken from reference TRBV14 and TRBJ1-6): EAGVTQFPSHSVIEKGQTVTLRCDPISGHDNLYWYRRVMGKEIKFLLHFVKESKQDESGMPNNRFLAERTGGTYSTLKVQPAELEDSGVYFCASSRWTGRNSPLHFGNGTRLTVT.

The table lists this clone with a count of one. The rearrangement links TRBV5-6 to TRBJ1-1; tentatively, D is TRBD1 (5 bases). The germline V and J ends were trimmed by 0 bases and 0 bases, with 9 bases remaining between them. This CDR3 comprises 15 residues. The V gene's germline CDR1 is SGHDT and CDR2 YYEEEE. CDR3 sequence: CASSLDPGVNTEAFF. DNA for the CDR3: TGTGCCAGCAGCTTGGATCCGGGGGTGAACACTGAAGCTTTCTTT.

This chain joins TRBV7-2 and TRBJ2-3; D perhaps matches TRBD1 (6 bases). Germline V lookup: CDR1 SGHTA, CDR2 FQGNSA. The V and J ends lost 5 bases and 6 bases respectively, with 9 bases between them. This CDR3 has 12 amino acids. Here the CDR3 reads CASSIRGDTQYF. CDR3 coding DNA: TGTGCCAGCAGCATTAGGGGGGATACGCAGTATTTT.

The CDR3 here is CASRQVDQETQYF. The CDR3 nucleotides read TGTGCCAGCAGGCAGGTCGACCAAGAGACCCAGTACTTC. The chain joins TRBV25-1 to TRBJ2-5; no firm D call. This CDR3 has 13 amino acids. Trimming removed 6 bases at V and 0 bases at J, with 8 bases between. Germline V gene data show CDR1 as MGHDK and CDR2 as SYGVNS.

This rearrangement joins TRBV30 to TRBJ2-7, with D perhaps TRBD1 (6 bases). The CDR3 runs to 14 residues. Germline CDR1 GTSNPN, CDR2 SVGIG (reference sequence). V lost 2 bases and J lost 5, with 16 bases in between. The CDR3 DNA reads TGTGCCTGGAGTATACGGACAGTCGGCCACGAGCAGTACTTC. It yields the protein CAWSIRTVGHEQYF.

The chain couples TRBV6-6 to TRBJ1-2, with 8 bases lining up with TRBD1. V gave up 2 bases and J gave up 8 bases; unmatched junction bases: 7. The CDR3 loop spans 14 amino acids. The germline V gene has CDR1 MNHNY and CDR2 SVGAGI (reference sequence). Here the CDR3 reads CASSYGTGERGYTF. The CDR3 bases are TGTGCCAGCAGTTACGGGACAGGCGAGAGGGGCTACACCTTC.

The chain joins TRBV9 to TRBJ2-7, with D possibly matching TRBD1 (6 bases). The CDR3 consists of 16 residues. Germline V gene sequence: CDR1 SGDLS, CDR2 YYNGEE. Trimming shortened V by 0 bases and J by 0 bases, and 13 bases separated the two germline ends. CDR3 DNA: TGTGCCAGCAGCGTAGGGCTCCGGGACACCTCCTACGAGCAGTACTTC. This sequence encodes CASSVGLRDTSYEQYF. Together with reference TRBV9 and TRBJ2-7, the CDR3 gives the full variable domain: DSGVTQTPKHLITATGQRVTLRCSPRSGDLSVYWYQQSLDQGLQFLIQYYNGEERAKGNILERFSAQQFPDLHSELNLSSLELGDSALYFCASSVGLRDTSYEQYFGPGTRLTVT.

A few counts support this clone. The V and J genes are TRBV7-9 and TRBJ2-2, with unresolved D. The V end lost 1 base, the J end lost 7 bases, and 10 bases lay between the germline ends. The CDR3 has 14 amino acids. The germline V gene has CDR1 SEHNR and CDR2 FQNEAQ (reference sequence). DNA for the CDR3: TGTGCCAGCAGCTTAGGGAACTCCGGCGGGGAGCTGTTTTTT. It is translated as CASSLGNSGGELFF.

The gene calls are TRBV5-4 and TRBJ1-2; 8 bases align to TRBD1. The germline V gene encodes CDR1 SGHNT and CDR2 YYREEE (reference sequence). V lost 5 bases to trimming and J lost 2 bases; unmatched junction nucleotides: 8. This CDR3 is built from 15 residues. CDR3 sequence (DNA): TGTGCCAGCAGGTCCGGGACAGGAGCCAACTATGGCTACACCTTC. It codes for CASRSGTGANYGYTF.

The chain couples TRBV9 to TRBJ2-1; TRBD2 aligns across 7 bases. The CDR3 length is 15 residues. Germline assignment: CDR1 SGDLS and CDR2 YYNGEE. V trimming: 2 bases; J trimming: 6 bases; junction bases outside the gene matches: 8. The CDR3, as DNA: TGTGCCAGCAGCGTTACCGGGACTAACCTCAATGAGCAGTTCTTC. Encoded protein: CASSVTGTNLNEQFF.

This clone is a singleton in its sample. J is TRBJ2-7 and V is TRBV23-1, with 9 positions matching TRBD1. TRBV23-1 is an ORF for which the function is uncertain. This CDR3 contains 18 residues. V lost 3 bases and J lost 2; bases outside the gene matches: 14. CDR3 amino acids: CASSQWTGALPAAYEQYF. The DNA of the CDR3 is TGCGCCAGCAGTCAGTGGACAGGGGCGCTGCCGGCCGCCTACGAGCAGTACTTC.

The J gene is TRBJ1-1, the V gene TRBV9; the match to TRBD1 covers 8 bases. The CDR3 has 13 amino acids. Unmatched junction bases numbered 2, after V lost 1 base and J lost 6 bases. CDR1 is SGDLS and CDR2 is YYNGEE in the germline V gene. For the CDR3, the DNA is TGTGCCAGCAGCGTACCAGGGGGCTCTGAAGCTTTCTTT. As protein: CASSVPGGSEAFF.

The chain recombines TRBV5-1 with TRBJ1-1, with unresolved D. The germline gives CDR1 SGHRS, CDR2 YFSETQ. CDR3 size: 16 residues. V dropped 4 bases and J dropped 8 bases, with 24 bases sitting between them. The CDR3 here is CASSPSHPRMIVEAFF. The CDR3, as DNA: TGCGCCAGCAGCCCCTCCCACCCACGCATGATCGTGGAAGCTTTCTTT.

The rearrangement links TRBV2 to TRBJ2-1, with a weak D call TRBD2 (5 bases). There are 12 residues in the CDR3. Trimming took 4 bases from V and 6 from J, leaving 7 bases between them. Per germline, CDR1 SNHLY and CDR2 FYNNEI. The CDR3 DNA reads TGTGCCAGCAGTGGGAGCGGCAATGAGCAGTTCTTC. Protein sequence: CASSGSGNEQFF.

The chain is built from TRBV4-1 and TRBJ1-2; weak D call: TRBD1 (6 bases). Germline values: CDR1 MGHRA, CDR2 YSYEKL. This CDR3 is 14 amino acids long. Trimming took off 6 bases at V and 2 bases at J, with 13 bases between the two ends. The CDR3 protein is CASRLTQGNYGYTF. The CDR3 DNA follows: TGCGCCAGCAGGTTAACACAGGGAAACTATGGCTACACCTTC.

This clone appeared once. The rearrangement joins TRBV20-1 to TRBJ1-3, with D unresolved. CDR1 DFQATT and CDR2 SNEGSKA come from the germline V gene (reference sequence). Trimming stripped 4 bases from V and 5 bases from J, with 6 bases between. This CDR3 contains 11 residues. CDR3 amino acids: CSAIHRNTIYF. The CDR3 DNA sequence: TGCAGTGCTATTCACAGAAACACCATATATTTT.

The CDR3: CASSFAGNYEQYF. The CDR3 DNA is TGTGCCAGCAGCTTCGCAGGGAACTACGAGCAGTACTTC. J is TRBJ2-7 and V is TRBV5-6; TRBD1 is a possible D gene (5 bases). Germline assignment: CDR1 SGHDT and CDR2 YYEEEE. The V end lost 2 bases, the J end lost 3 bases, and 9 bases lay between the germline ends. The CDR3 is 13 amino acids.